The 31 T cell receptor beta chains given below trace back to one sample, sequenced in a study of cytomegalovirus exposure and HLA in healthy donors (dated 2017 in TCRdb). Library method: the immunoSEQ multiplex PCR assay. TCRdb retrieved this table from immuneACCESS and kept in-frame rearrangements only. Not all clones are present; in checked studies, unresolved V genes account for under half, and no reason is known for the remainder. The sample contains under 200,000 clones, 80% to 85% of them found a single time. 0.95% to 1.5% of the sample is held by the ten biggest clonotypes. The sequencing input was PBMCs. The receptors were sampled from a woman in her twenties or thirties in good health and CMV-seronegative.

This clone was seen only once. The rearrangement joins TRBV10-3 to TRBJ2-7, with TRBD1 matching 10 bases. Germline values: CDR1 ENHRY, CDR2 SYGVKD. V shed 0 bases, J shed 2 bases, and the junction held 4 bases outside the gene matches. The CDR3 is 16 residues long. The CDR3 DNA reads as TGTGCCATCAGTGAGTCCCGGGACAGGGGTCCCTACGAGCAGTACTTC. It translates to CAISESRDRGPYEQYF.

This rearrangement joins TRBV6-6 to TRBJ2-7; 9 nucleotides line up with TRBD2. Germline V gene sequence: CDR1 MNHNY, CDR2 SVGAGI (reference sequence). The CDR3 totals 15 residues. Trimming cost V 5 bases and J 3 bases; bases outside gene matches: 8. CDR3 nucleotides: TGTGCCAGCAGTCTTGCAGCGGGAGGCAACTACGAGCAGTACTTC. Protein product: CASSLAAGGNYEQYF.

The rearrangement links TRBV6-1 to TRBJ1-3, with TRBD1 matching 12 bases. The length of the CDR3 is 18 residues. In germline, CDR1 is MNHNS, CDR2 SASEGT. V trimming: 4 bases; J trimming: 0 bases; junction bases outside the gene matches: 7. The CDR3 loop is CASSGVVGQGASGNTIYF. DNA for the CDR3: TGTGCCAGCAGTGGTGTTGTGGGACAGGGGGCCTCTGGAAACACCATATATTTT.

This clone was counted a single time. In nucleotides, the CDR3 is TGTGCCAGCAGCGTAGAACTTGGGGAGCTGTTTTTT. Its protein is CASSVELGELFF. The genes are TRBV9 and TRBJ2-2; D uncertain. The CDR3 covers 12 residues. Germline V gene sequence: CDR1 SGDLS, CDR2 YYNGEE. V was trimmed by 0 bases and J by 8 bases, leaving 5 bases between them.

CDR3 loop: CASSVDGTATFNEKLFF. The CDR3 coding sequence is TGTGCCAGCAGCGTAGACGGGACAGCCACATTTAATGAAAAACTGTTTTTT. The chain joins TRBV9 to TRBJ1-4; TRBD1 aligns across 7 bases. The V segment lost 0 bases and the J segment 4 bases; nucleotides outside the gene matches: 9. CDR3 length: 17 amino acids. CDR1 is SGDLS, CDR2 YYNGEE, per germline. Filled out from reference TRBV9 and TRBJ1-4, the complete variable domain reads DSGVTQTPKHLITATGQRVTLRCSPRSGDLSVYWYQQSLDQGLQFLIQYYNGEERAKGNILERFSAQQFPDLHSELNLSSLELGDSALYFCASSVDGTATFNEKLFFGSGTQLSVL.

V usage is TRBV7-2 and J usage is TRBJ2-2, with D perhaps TRBD2 (6 bases). CDR3 length: 16 amino acids. Germline V lookup: CDR1 SGHTA, CDR2 FQGNSA. The V end was cut by 1 base, the J end by 5 bases, with 14 bases between. Here the CDR3 DNA reads TGTGCCAGCAGCTTAGAGGGCGGGAAGAATACCGGGGAGCTGTTTTTT. This encodes CASSLEGGKNTGELFF.

The chain carries TRBV27 and TRBJ2-1; the match to TRBD1 covers 11 bases. With V trimmed by 4 bases and J by 5 bases, 4 bases remained unmatched. This CDR3 is built from 15 residues. Germline lookup yields CDR1 MNHEY and CDR2 SMNVEV (reference sequence). The DNA for the CDR3 is TGTGCCAGCAGTTCCGCGGGACAGGGGGACAATGAGCAGTTCTTC. This sequence encodes CASSSAGQGDNEQFF.

The J gene is TRBJ2-7, the V gene TRBV18; 12 nucleotides agree with TRBD2. V gave up 5 bases and J gave up 2 bases; unmatched junction bases: 7. Germline V gene data show CDR1 as KGHSH and CDR2 as LQKENI. The CDR3 runs 16 residues. The CDR3 sequence: CASSSRLAGVPYEQYF. DNA of the CDR3: TGTGCCAGCTCATCCCGACTAGCGGGAGTCCCCTACGAGCAGTACTTC. The whole variable domain, filled in from reference TRBV18 and TRBJ2-7, reads NAGVMQNPRHLVRRRGQEARLRCSPMKGHSHVYWYRQLPEEGLKFMVYLQKENIIDESGMPKERFSAEFPKEGPSILRIQQVVRGDSAAYFCASSSRLAGVPYEQYFGPGTRLTVT.

This sequence joins TRBV29-1 and TRBJ1-2; D perhaps matches TRBD1 (6 bases). CDR1 SQVTM and CDR2 ANQGSEA come from the germline V gene. V was cut by 1 base and J by 3 bases, with 12 bases left in between. The CDR3 has 14 residues. CDR3 protein: CSVEGGQGHYGYTF. The CDR3 DNA reads as TGCAGCGTTGAAGGGGGGCAGGGACACTATGGCTACACCTTC.

This chain joins TRBV2 and TRBJ2-1; D is unresolved. Germline V lookup: CDR1 SNHLY, CDR2 FYNNEI. The CDR3 has 13 amino acids. V shed 5 bases and J shed 6 bases, with 11 bases lying between them. CDR3 coding DNA: TGTGCCAGCAGTTTACCAGGTATCAATGAGCAGTTCTTC. Protein: CASSLPGINEQFF.

This clone was seen just once. The CDR3 bases are TGTGCCAGCAGTTTGAGGAGGACGTTGAACACTGAAGCTTTCTTT. Encoded protein: CASSLRRTLNTEAFF. The rearrangement links TRBV6-5 to TRBJ1-1; no clear D. Germline CDR1 is MNHEY and CDR2 is SVGAGI. This CDR3 has 15 residues. The ends were cut back, 4 bases at V and 0 bases at J, with 12 bases in the middle.

This clone appeared a single time. The chain uses TRBV6-5 and TRBJ2-6; 7 bases align to TRBD1. The CDR3 sequence is 16 residues long. The germline gives CDR1 MNHEY, CDR2 SVGAGI. With V trimmed by 2 bases and J by 2 bases, 3 bases remained unmatched. In DNA form, the CDR3 reads TGTGCCAGCAGTTACAAAGGGGGCGCTGGGGCCAACGTCCTGACTTTC. Translation gives CASSYKGGAGANVLTF.

The V and J genes are TRBV5-1 and TRBJ1-4; 8 bases align to TRBD1. The germline V gene encodes CDR1 SGHRS and CDR2 YFSETQ. The V segment lost 0 bases and the J segment 8 bases; nucleotides outside the gene matches: 6. This CDR3 is 15 amino acids long. CDR3: CASSLAGTGGEKLFF. The CDR3 DNA follows: TGCGCCAGCAGCTTGGCCGGGACAGGCGGGGAAAAACTGTTTTTT.

The chain uses TRBV10-3 and TRBJ1-2; 7 bases are shared with TRBD1. Germline trimming cut 9 bases from V and 5 bases from J; bases unmatched to any gene: 9. This CDR3 contains 13 residues. Germline CDR1 and CDR2: ENHRY and SYGVKD. CDR3 loop: CAITGVAGYGYTF. In DNA, the CDR3 is TGTGCCATAACAGGGGTGGCGGGGTATGGCTACACCTTC.

This clone appeared many times. The gene calls are TRBV19 and TRBJ2-7, with TRBD1 identical over 8 bases. J gave up 3 bases and V 6 bases, and 10 bases lay outside the gene matches. CDR1 is LNHDA and CDR2 is SQIVND in the germline V gene (reference sequence). This CDR3 is 15 amino acids long. The CDR3 region is CASSPAWGQDYEQYF. The CDR3 DNA reads TGTGCCAGTAGCCCAGCTTGGGGACAGGACTACGAGCAGTACTTC.

The chain carries TRBV5-6 and TRBJ2-7; D gene unclear. Germline CDR1 reads SGHDT; CDR2 reads YYEEEE. V lost 0 bases and J lost 5, with 9 bases in between. The CDR3 is 13 amino acids. In nucleotides, the CDR3 is TGTGCCAGCAGCTTGGTCCAGAGGAACGAGCAGTACTTC. It codes for CASSLVQRNEQYF. The full variable domain, rest sourced from reference TRBV5-6 and TRBJ2-7, is DAGVTQSPTHLIKTRGQQVTLRCSPKSGHDTVSWYQQALGQGPQFIFQYYEEEERQRGNFPDRFSGHQFPNYSSELNVNALLLGDSALYLCASSLVQRNEQYFGPGTRLTVT.

CDR3 sequence: CASSRSGSKDTQYF. CDR3 DNA sequence: TGTGCCAGCAGCAGAAGCGGGAGTAAAGATACGCAGTATTTT. V is TRBV11-3 and J is TRBJ2-3; 8 bases line up with TRBD2. The CDR3 length is 14 residues. Germline assignment: CDR1 SGHNT and CDR2 YENEEA. The V segment lost 5 bases and the J segment 5 bases; nucleotides outside the gene matches: 6.

The gene calls are TRBV6-1 and TRBJ2-3; 12 nucleotides line up with TRBD2. V lost 4 bases and J lost 6; bases outside the gene matches: 5. Germline V gene sequence: CDR1 MNHNS, CDR2 SASEGT. CDR3 length: 15 residues. The CDR3 protein is CASSALAGGVDTQYF. Written as DNA, the CDR3 is TGTGCCAGCAGTGCCCTAGCGGGAGGGGTGGATACGCAGTATTTT.

The V gene is TRBV7-2, the J gene TRBJ1-4; D is uncertain. Germline CDR1 and CDR2: SGHTA and FQGNSA. Trimming removed 5 bases at V and 5 bases at J, with 9 bases between. The CDR3 consists of 13 residues. CDR3 protein: CASSILRNEKLFF. The CDR3, as DNA: TGTGCCAGCAGCATCCTCAGGAATGAAAAACTGTTTTTT.

The chain combines TRBV19 with TRBJ1-4; D is possibly TRBD1 (5 bases). CDR3 size: 16 residues. The V gene lost 5 bases and the J gene lost 0 bases, with 13 bases spanning the gap. CDR1 is LNHDA, CDR2 SQIVND, per germline (reference sequence). The CDR3, as DNA: TGTGCCAGTAGTCTCCCCCGGGGGACAACTAATGAAAAACTGTTTTTT. This sequence encodes CASSLPRGTTNEKLFF.

This sequence joins TRBV2 and TRBJ2-5; no clear D gene. This CDR3 is 10 amino acids long. Looked up from germline, CDR1 is SNHLY and CDR2 is FYNNEI. CDR3 amino acids: CASASETQYF. In DNA, the CDR3 is TGTGCTTCAGCGTCGGAGACCCAGTACTTC.

The chain joins TRBV6-6 to TRBJ1-5; tentatively, D is TRBD1 (5 bases). This CDR3 is 13 amino acids long. V lost 7 bases, J lost 7 bases, and 14 bases lay in between. The germline V gene has CDR1 MNHNY and CDR2 SVGAGI (reference sequence). In DNA, the CDR3 is TGTGCCAGCACTCAGGGTTTGGGACAGCCCCAGCATTTT. This codes for CASTQGLGQPQHF.

This chain connects TRBV5-1 to TRBJ1-6; D gene unclear. V was trimmed by 2 bases and J by 7 bases, leaving 13 bases between them. The CDR3 extends over 15 amino acids. CDR1 and CDR2 (germline): SGHRS, YFSETQ. CDR3 protein: CASSFRGERNSPLHF. Here the CDR3 DNA reads TGCGCCAGCAGCTTTAGAGGAGAACGGAATTCACCCCTCCACTTT. The full variable domain, completed using reference TRBV5-1 and TRBJ1-6, is KAGVTQTPRYLIKTRGQQVTLSCSPISGHRSVSWYQQTPGQGLQFLFEYFSETQRNKGNFPGRFSGRQFSNSRSEMNVSTLELGDSALYLCASSFRGERNSPLHFGNGTRLTVT.

This clone has only one observation. Here the CDR3 DNA reads TGTGCCAGCAGAGGACAGGGGACTAGGTATGGCTACACCTTC. Its translation: CASRGQGTRYGYTF. The chain links TRBV6-1 to TRBJ1-2; TRBD1 matches 9 bases. The CDR3 is made up of 14 amino acids. The trim removed 6 bases at V and 5 bases at J, leaving 7 bases unmatched. Germline V gene sequence: CDR1 MNHNS, CDR2 SASEGT.

The count of this clone is one. The rearrangement uses TRBV10-3 and TRBJ2-7; 7 nucleotides align to TRBD2. Per germline, CDR1 ENHRY and CDR2 SYGVKD. Unmatched junction bases numbered 5, after V lost 6 bases and J lost 3 bases. The CDR3 is made up of 13 amino acids. The CDR3 spells CAISEGEGYEQYF. The CDR3 coding sequence is TGTGCCATCAGCGAAGGGGAGGGCTACGAGCAGTACTTC.

The J gene is TRBJ1-2, the V gene TRBV7-9; 7 nucleotides agree with TRBD1. J was trimmed by 7 bases and V by 3 bases; bases with no gene match: 11. Germline CDR1 is SEHNR and CDR2 is FQNEAQ (reference sequence). The CDR3 covers 15 residues. As DNA, the CDR3 is TGTGCCAGCAGCTTTCCGCTCGACAGGGCACTTGGCTACACCTTC. Amino acids: CASSFPLDRALGYTF.

The rearrangement joins TRBV30 to TRBJ1-2; D is perhaps TRBD1 (5 bases). This CDR3 spans 12 amino acids. V lost 5 bases and J lost 1, with 8 bases in between. The V gene's germline CDR1 is GTSNPN and CDR2 SVGIG (reference sequence). The CDR3 region is CAWGGVNYGYTF. CDR3 bases: TGTGCCTGGGGAGGGGTTAACTATGGCTACACCTTC.

This rearrangement joins TRBV4-1 to TRBJ1-2; TRBD1 aligns across 9 bases. Germline values: CDR1 MGHRA, CDR2 YSYEKL. With 2 bases clipped from V and 6 bases from J, the junction kept 22 bases outside the gene matches. This CDR3 has 20 residues. CDR3 DNA sequence: TGCGCCAGCAGCCAAATAATCTCGTCAGGACAGGGGTCAGCTGGGGATGGCTACACCTTC. Its protein product is CASSQIISSGQGSAGDGYTF.

The genes are TRBV9 and TRBJ2-2; 7 positions agree with TRBD2. The V segment lost 0 bases and the J segment 7 bases; nucleotides outside the gene matches: 9. This CDR3 is built from 16 residues. Germline CDR1 is SGDLS and CDR2 is YYNGEE. The CDR3 reads CASSVGSGGTGGELFF. For the CDR3, the DNA is TGTGCCAGCAGCGTAGGATCGGGAGGAACAGGCGGGGAGCTGTTTTTT.

The chain couples TRBV5-1 to TRBJ1-4; 8 bases are shared with TRBD1. This CDR3 comprises 14 residues. The V gene end was trimmed by 2 bases and the J gene end by 6 bases; junction bases not matched to a gene: 3. Germline V gene lookup returns CDR1 SGHRS and CDR2 YFSETQ. For the CDR3, the DNA is TGCGCCAGCAGCTTCCAGGGGGCGGATGAAAAACTGTTTTTT. Its protein is CASSFQGADEKLFF.

The chain joins TRBV6-5 to TRBJ2-5; the match to TRBD1 covers 8 bases. The CDR3 loop spans 16 amino acids. The V segment lost 0 bases and the J segment 1 base; nucleotides outside the gene matches: 4. CDR1 is MNHEY and CDR2 is SVGAGI in the germline V gene. The CDR3 is CASSYSEGQVQETQYF. CDR3 sequence (DNA): TGTGCCAGCAGTTACTCTGAGGGACAGGTCCAAGAGACCCAGTACTTC.